This T cell receptor (beta chain) was obtained from a study of cytomegalovirus exposure and HLA in healthy donors. The study ran its PCR with 60 Vbeta and 13 Jbeta primers. Assay used: immunoSEQ multiplex PCR; TCRdb lists only in-frame clones, some missing. The sample holds about 120,000 clones, roughly four fifths seen once. Germline-derived CDR1 and CDR2 are SGHRS and YFSETQ. V was trimmed by 0 bases and J by 7 bases, leaving 11 bases between them. There are 14 residues in the CDR3. This clone has a single count. The sample comprised PBMCs. The chain employs TRBV5-1 and TRBJ1-5, with no clear D. The receptor was derived from a woman between 18 and 29 years old in good health and CMV-seronegative. The CDR3 is CASSLAGGVQPQHF. The DNA of the CDR3 is TGCGCCAGCAGCTTGGCCGGCGGGGTACAGCCCCAGCATTTT.